The present entry profiles one T cell receptor (beta chain) with its context. This sample was taken from a study of blood T cell repertoires in COVID-19. Looking at the study overall: The United States, Italy and Spain supplied acute and convalescent COVID-19 samples.

The CDR3 has 15 amino acids. The ends lost 2 bases at V and 2 bases at J; junction bases unmatched: 2. The germline CDR1 and CDR2 sequences are SGHNT and YYREEE (reference sequence). Methods used by the authors: For nucleated cells, counts were estimated from reference gene primer amplification. The method was immunoSEQ multiplex PCR; TCRdb's version includes in-frame clones alone and lacks a portion of them. V and J calls and clone size are as listed in that table; D and trimming were resolved from the DNA. This sample has about 480,000 clones, with approximately 92% found just once. The Seattle site enrolled patients during active infection and followed them longitudinally.

V usage is TRBV5-4 and J usage is TRBJ2-1, with TRBD1 matching over 9 bases. This receptor was obtained from a man between 18 and 29 years old with COVID-19, enrolled during active disease. The sample taken for sequencing was peripheral blood. The DNA for the CDR3 is TGTGCCAGCAGCTTCGACAGGGGGACCTACAATGAGCAGTTCTTC. It translates to CASSFDRGTYNEQFF.